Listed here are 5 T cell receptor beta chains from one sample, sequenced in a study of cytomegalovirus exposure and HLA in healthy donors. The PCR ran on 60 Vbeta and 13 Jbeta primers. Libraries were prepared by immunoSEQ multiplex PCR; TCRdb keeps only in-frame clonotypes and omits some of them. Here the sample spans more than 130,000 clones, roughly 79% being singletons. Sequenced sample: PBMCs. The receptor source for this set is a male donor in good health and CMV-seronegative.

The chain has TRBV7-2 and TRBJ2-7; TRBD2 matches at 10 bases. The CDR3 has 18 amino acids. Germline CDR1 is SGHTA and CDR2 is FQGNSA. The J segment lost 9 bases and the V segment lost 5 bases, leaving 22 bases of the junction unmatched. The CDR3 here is CASSLQLAGTLRGEGQYF. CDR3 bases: TGTGCCAGCAGCCTCCAACTAGCGGGGACTTTAAGGGGAGAGGGGCAGTACTTC.

The CDR3 coding sequence is TGTGCCACCAGCAGGGAGGACAGGTTCTCCTACGAGCAGTACTTC. Residues: CATSREDRFSYEQYF. The chain joins TRBV15 to TRBJ2-5; 7 bases are a match to TRBD1. Near its end, the DNA agrees better with TRBJ2-7, so the J call may be wrong. Germline assignment: CDR1 LNHNV and CDR2 YYDKDF (reference sequence). The CDR3 runs 15 residues.

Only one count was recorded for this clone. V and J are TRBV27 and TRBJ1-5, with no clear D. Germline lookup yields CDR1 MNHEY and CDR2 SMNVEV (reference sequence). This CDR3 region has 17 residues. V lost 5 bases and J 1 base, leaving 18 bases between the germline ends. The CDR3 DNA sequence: TGTGCCAGCAGTCCCCGCTTTTCGGGGTTGAGCAATCAGCCCCAGCATTTT. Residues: CASSPRFSGLSNQPQHF.

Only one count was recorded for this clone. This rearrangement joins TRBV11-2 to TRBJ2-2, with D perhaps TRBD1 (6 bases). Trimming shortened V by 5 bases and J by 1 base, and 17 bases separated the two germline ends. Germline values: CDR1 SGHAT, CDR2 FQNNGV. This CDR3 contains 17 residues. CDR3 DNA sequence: TGTGCCAGCAGCCTCAAAACAGGGATCCAGAACACCGGGGAGCTGTTTTTT. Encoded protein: CASSLKTGIQNTGELFF.

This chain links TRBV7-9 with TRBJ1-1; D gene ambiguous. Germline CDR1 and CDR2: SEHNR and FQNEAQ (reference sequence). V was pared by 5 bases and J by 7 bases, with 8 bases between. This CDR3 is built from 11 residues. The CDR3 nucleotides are TGTGCCAGCAGCGAATACAGTGAAGCTTTCTTT. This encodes CASSEYSEAFF.